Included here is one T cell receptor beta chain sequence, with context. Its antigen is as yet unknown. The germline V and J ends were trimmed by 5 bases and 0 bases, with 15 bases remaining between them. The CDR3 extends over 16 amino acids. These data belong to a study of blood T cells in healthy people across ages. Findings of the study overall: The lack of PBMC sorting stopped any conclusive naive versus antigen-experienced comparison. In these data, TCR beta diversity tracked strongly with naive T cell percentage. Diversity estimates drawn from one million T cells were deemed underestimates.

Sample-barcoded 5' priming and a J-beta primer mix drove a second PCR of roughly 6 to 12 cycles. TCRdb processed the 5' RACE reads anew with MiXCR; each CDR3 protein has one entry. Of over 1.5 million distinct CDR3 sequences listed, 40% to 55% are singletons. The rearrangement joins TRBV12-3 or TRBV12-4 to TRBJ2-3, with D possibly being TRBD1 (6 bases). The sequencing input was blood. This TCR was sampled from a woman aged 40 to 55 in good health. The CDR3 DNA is TGTGCCAGCAGTCCCTACAGGGACCCTAGCACAGATACGCAGTATTTT. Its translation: CASSPYRDPSTDTQYF.